This paragraph reports one T cell receptor (beta chain). Its cognate antigen has yet to be identified. No clone much larger than this one lies a single base away; base qualities are absent. The CDR3 spans 17 residues, from the cysteine through the phenylalanine. This entry keeps only the CDR3 DNA: 51 bases, framed from base 1. V has 3 bases trimmed and J has 2 bases trimmed; junction bases matching no gene number 12. As encoded in the germline V gene, CDR1 is KGHSH while CDR2 is LQKENI. The immunoSEQ Assay, a bias-controlled multiplex PCR, was used to amplify TCRbeta CDR3 regions from genomic DNA. In the authors' own workflow: Nucleated cell counts per sample were estimated from amplification of reference gene primers within the assay. To quantify the absolute abundance of each unique TCRbeta CDR3 rearrangement, sequence reads were collapsed and filtered. For each sample, productive Simpson clonality was calculated as the square root of Simpson's diversity index across productive rearrangements. TCRdb carries this immuneACCESS record with in-frame sequences only. Its versions omit some clonotypes, under half of them owing to an unresolved V gene in the studies checked, with the rest unexplained. Clonal size and the V and J genes are those of that table, whereas D and trimming came from the DNA. This sample comprises roughly 68,000 clones, about 91% of them detected only once. The top ten hold less than 9% of the sample.

The data were obtained in a study of blood T cell repertoires in COVID-19 (TCRdb year 2020). With regard to the full study: Collaborator samples came from the United States, Italy and Spain and covered acute and convalescent phases of COVID-19. The prospective study material was composed of cDNA or gDNA derived from T cells, B-cell-depleted T cells, or PBMCs. Subjects who had been exposed to COVID-19, were actively infected with it, or had recovered from it provided the deeply sampled blood TCRbeta repertoires that made up the dataset. The repertoires were released in a freely available public database intended as a resource for research on the immune response to SARS-CoV-2. The samples were drawn from two sources: the first 160 participants of the ongoing ImmuneRACE study, and 1,254 subjects contributed by 6 global collaborators. Sample metadata almost always included a de-identified subject ID, COVID-19 status, age in years and sex. HLA class I and class II types, where available, came from metadata supplied by the sample provider rather than from assay-based typing. Overall study results and their limits: How much clinical and demographic metadata was included differed by source and by participant, and the metadata was provided uncurated.

At one collaborating source in Seattle, patients were enrolled during active infection and were followed longitudinally through the course of disease. The collaborating institutions used their own protocols to collect whole blood in K2EDTA tubes. For TCRbeta analysis, collaborator samples were shipped as frozen whole blood, as isolated PBMCs, or as DNA extracted from either sample type. This sequence originates from a man aged 35 to 55 with COVID-19, enrolled during active disease. Sequencing was performed on peripheral blood. Recombination connected TRBV18 to TRBJ2-5, with TRBD2 identical over 7 junction bases. The CDR3 reads as follows: CASSPGRSGAFQETQYF. The sequenced DNA is TGTGCCAGCTCACCGGGGAGGAGCGGGGCTTTTCAAGAGACCCAGTACTTC.